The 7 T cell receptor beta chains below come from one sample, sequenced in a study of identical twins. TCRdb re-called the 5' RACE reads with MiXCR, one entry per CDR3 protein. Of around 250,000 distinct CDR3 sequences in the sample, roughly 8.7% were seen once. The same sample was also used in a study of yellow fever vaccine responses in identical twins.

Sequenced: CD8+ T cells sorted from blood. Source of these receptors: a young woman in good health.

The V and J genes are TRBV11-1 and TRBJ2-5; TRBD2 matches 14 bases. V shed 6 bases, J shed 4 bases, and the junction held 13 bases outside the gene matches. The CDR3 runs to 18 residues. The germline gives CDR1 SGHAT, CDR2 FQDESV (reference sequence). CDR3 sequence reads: CASRDSGLAGVGRETQYF. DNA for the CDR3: TGTGCCAGCAGGGACTCGGGACTAGCGGGAGTCGGCCGAGAGACCCAGTACTTC.

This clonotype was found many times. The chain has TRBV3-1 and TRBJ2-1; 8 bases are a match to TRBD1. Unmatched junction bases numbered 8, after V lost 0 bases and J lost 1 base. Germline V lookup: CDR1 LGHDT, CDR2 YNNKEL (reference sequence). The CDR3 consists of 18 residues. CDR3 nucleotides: TGTGCCAGCAGCCAAGAAGGAGCCAGGGGGCCTTCCTACAATGAGCAGTTCTTC. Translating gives CASSQEGARGPSYNEQFF.

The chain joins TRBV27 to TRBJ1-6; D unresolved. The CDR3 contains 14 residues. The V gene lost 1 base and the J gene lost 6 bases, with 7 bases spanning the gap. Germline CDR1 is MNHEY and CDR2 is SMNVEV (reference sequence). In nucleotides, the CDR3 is TGTGCCAGCAGTTTATTCTTTCCTAATTCACCCCTCCACTTT. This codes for CASSLFFPNSPLHF.

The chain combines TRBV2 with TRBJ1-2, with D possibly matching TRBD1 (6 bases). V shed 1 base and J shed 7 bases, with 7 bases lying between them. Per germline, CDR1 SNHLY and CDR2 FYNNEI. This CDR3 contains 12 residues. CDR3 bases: TGTGCCAGCAGTGAAGGGACAGTTGGCTACACCTTC. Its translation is CASSEGTVGYTF.

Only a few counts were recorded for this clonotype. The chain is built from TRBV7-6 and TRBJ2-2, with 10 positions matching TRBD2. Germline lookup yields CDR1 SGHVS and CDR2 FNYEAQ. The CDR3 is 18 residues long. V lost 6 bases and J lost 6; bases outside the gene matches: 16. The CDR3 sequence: CASRGSLAGAQESGELFF. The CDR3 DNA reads TGTGCCAGCAGGGGGTCGCTAGCGGGGGCCCAGGAGTCCGGGGAGCTGTTTTTT.

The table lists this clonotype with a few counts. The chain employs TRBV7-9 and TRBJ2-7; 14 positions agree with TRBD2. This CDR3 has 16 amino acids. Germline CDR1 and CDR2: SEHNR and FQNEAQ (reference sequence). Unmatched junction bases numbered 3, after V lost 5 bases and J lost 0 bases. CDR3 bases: TGTGCCAGCAGCCCGGGGACTAGCGGGGGCTCCTACGAGCAGTACTTC. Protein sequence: CASSPGTSGGSYEQYF.

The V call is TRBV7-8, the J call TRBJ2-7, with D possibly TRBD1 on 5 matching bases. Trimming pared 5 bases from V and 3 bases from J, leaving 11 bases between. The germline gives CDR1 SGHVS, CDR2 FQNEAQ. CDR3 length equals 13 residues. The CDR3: CASSPKGNYEQYF. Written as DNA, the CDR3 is TGTGCCAGCAGCCCCAAGGGGAACTACGAGCAGTACTTC.